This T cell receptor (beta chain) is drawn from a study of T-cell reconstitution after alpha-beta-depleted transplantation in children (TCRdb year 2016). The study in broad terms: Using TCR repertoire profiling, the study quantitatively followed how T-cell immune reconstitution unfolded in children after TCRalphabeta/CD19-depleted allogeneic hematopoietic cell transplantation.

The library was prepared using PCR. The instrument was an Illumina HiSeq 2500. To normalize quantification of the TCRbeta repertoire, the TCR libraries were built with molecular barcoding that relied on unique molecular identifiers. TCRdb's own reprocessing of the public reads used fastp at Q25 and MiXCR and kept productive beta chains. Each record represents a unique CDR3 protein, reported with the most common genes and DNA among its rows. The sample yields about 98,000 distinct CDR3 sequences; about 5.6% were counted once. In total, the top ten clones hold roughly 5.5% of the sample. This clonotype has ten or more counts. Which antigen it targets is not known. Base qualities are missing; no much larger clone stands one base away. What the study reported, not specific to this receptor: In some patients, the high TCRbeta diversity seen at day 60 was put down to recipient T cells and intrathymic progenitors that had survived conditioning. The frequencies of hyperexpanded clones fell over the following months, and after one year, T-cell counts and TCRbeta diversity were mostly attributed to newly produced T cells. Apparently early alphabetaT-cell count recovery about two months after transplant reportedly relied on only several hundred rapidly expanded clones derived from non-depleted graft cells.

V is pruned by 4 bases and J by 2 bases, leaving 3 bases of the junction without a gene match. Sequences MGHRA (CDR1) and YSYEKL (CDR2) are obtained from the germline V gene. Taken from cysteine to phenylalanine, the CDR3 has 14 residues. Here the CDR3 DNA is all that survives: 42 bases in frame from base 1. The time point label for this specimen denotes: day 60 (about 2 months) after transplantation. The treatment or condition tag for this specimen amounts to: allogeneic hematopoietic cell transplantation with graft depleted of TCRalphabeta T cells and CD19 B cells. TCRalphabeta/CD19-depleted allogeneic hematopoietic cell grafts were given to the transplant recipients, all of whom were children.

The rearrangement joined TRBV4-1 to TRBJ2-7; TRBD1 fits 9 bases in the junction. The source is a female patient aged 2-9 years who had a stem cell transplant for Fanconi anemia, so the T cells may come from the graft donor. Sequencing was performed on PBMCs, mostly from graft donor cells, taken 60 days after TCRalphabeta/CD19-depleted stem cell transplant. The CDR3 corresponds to CASSPDRGTYEQYF. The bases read TGCGCCAGCAGCCCCGACAGGGGGACCTACGAGCAGTACTTC.